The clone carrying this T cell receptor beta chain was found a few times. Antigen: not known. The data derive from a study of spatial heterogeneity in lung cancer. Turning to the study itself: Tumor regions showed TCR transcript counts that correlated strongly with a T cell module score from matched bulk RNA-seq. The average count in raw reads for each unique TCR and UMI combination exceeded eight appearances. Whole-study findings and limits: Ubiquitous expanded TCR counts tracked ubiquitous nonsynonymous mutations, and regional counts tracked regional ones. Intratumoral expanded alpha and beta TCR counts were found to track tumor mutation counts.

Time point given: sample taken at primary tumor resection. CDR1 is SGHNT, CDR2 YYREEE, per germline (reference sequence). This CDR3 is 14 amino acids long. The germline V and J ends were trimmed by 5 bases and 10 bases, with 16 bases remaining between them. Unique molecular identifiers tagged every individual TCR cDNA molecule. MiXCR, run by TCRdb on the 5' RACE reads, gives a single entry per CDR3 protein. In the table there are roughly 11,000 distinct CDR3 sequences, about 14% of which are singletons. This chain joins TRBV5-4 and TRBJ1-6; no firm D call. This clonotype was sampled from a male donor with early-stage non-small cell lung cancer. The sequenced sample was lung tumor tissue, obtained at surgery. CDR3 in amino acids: CASRDKQPGSPLHF. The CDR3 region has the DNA TGTGCCAGCAGGGATAAGCAACCCGGGTCACCCCTCCACTTT.